One sample yielded the 5 T cell receptor beta chains listed below, sequenced in a study of cytomegalovirus exposure and HLA in healthy donors. Primers included in the PCR were 60 Vbeta and 13 Jbeta primers. The data were produced by immunoSEQ multiplex PCR, yet TCRdb's version contains in-frame clones alone and is incomplete. The profile shows about 100,000 clones, approximately 73% of them singletons. The source material was PBMCs. These receptors all stem from a woman in her forties or fifties in good health and CMV-seropositive.

The sample holds a few counts of this clone. The chain links TRBV7-9 to TRBJ1-1; D gene ambiguous. Germline V gene lookup returns CDR1 SEHNR and CDR2 FQNEAQ (reference sequence). Trimming shortened V by 8 bases and J by 2 bases, and 9 bases separated the two germline ends. The CDR3 sequence is 12 residues long. CDR3 residues: CASGRVNTEAFF. The CDR3 region has the DNA TGTGCCAGCGGCCGGGTTAACACTGAAGCTTTCTTT.

This chain links TRBV10-1 with TRBJ2-7; 9 bases map to TRBD2. The CDR3 runs 13 residues. After removal of 9 bases from V and 0 bases from J, the junction contained 3 bases not matched to a gene. Germline lookup yields CDR1 WNHNN and CDR2 SYGVQD (reference sequence). Here the CDR3 DNA reads TGCGCCAGTAGCGGGAGTAGCTCCTACGAGCAGTACTTC. Its translation: CASSGSSSYEQYF.

This sequence joins TRBV9 and TRBJ1-1; no reliable D call. V was pared by 2 bases and J by 1 base, with 12 bases between. Germline V CDR1 and CDR2: SGDLS, YYNGEE. CDR3 length equals 15 residues. CDR3: CASSVTHRRNTEAFF. The CDR3 DNA is TGTGCCAGCAGCGTCACTCATAGGAGGAACACTGAAGCTTTCTTT. The full variable domain, completed using reference TRBV9 and TRBJ1-1, is DSGVTQTPKHLITATGQRVTLRCSPRSGDLSVYWYQQSLDQGLQFLIQYYNGEERAKGNILERFSAQQFPDLHSELNLSSLELGDSALYFCASSVTHRRNTEAFFGQGTRLTVV.

The chain couples TRBV11-3 to TRBJ2-7; TRBD2 aligns across 10 bases. The V and J ends lost 6 bases and 2 bases, in that order; junction bases with no gene match: 7. This CDR3 region has 15 residues. Germline lookup yields CDR1 SGHNT and CDR2 YENEEA. DNA for the CDR3: TGTGCCAGCAGTTTTAGCGGGGGGTTCCCCTACGAGCAGTACTTC. Protein product: CASSFSGGFPYEQYF.

The chain uses TRBV7-3 and TRBJ2-1, with D maybe TRBD2 (6 bases). Trimming removed 0 bases at V and 9 bases at J, with 9 bases between. Per the germline V gene, CDR1 is SGHTA and CDR2 is FQGTGA. The CDR3 runs to 13 residues. The CDR3 bases are TGTGCCAGCAGCTTAACGAGGCGGGGTGAGCAGTTCTTC. Amino acids: CASSLTRRGEQFF. The variable domain in full, with the rest retrieved from reference TRBV7-3 and TRBJ2-1, is GAGVSQTPSNKVTEKGKYVELRCDPISGHTALYWYRQSLGQGPEFLIYFQGTGAADDSGLPNDRFFAVRPEGSVSTLKIQRTERGDSAVYLCASSLTRRGEQFFGPGTRLTVL.